This entry lists 4 T cell receptor beta chains sequenced from one sample in a study of cytomegalovirus exposure and HLA in healthy donors. This PCR relied on a set of 60 Vbeta primers and 13 Jbeta primers. Sequenced by immunoSEQ multiplex PCR; TCRdb stores in-frame clones only, minus some. The sample contains around 100,000 clones, about four fifths of which appear only once. The sequencing input was PBMCs. The receptors shown here come from a female donor in good health and CMV-seropositive.

The chain carries TRBV4-1 and TRBJ2-5, with 9 bases matching TRBD2. Germline CDR1 and CDR2: MGHRA and YSYEKL. J gave up 4 bases and V 4 bases, and 7 bases lay outside the gene matches. The CDR3 totals 15 residues. For the CDR3, the DNA is TGCGCCAGCAGCCTCCTCCAAGCGGGGGGAGAGACCCAGTACTTC. It yields the protein CASSLLQAGGETQYF.

This chain connects TRBV27 to TRBJ1-5; 9 bases line up with TRBD1. V was pared by 7 bases and J by 3 bases, with 7 bases of the junction left unmatched. In germline, CDR1 is MNHEY, CDR2 SMNVEV (reference sequence). The CDR3 consists of 15 residues. The CDR3 nucleotides read TGTGCCAGCAAAAACAGGGGGCGTGACAATCAGCCCCAGCATTTT. Translated: CASKNRGRDNQPQHF.

The chain joins TRBV2 to TRBJ1-2; the match to TRBD1 covers 8 bases. The CDR3 consists of 17 residues. The germline V gene has CDR1 SNHLY and CDR2 FYNNEI. V shed 7 bases, J shed 4 bases, and the junction held 17 bases outside the gene matches. Written as DNA, the CDR3 is TGTGCCAGCAACATTATAGGACAGGGAAGGTTCAGCTATGGCTACACCTTC. This sequence encodes CASNIIGQGRFSYGYTF. Filled out from reference TRBV2 and TRBJ1-2, the complete variable domain reads EPEVTQTPSHQVTQMGQEVILRCVPISNHLYFYWYRQILGQKVEFLVSFYNNEISEKSEIFDDQFSVERPDGSNFTLKIRSTKLEDSAMYFCASNIIGQGRFSYGYTFGSGTRLTVV.

The J gene is TRBJ2-7, the V gene TRBV4-1, with 12 bases that match TRBD1. Trimming cost V 4 bases and J 4 bases; bases outside gene matches: 14. Germline values: CDR1 MGHRA, CDR2 YSYEKL. CDR3 size: 18 residues. CDR3 nucleotide sequence: TGCGCCAGCAGCCCGACACAGACCGGGACAGGGGGCGCTTACGAGCAGTACTTC. Protein: CASSPTQTGTGGAYEQYF.